Within the sample, the clone carrying this T cell receptor beta chain is medium-sized. Its antigen is unknown. Cells sorted as Tregs were CD4+, CD25+ and CD127-/low. Germline V gene lookup returns CDR1 SQVTM and CDR2 ANQGSEA. V was trimmed by 4 bases and J by 7 bases, leaving 9 bases between them. The CDR3 has 11 amino acids. After constant-region reverse-primer amplification, full-length variable regions underwent semi-nested PCR with Nested Universal Primer A. TCRdb analysed the 5' RACE reads with MiXCR anew, one entry per CDR3 protein. The profile shows some 32,000 distinct CDR3 sequences, about a quarter of them singletons. Study results and limitations: The larger cohort examined one V-J beta rearrangement, not whole repertoires. Tumor Tregs overlapped most with tumor, then blood, naive CD4+ cells. The TCR gene usage of tumor memory CD4+ T cells clustered together with blood and lymph node memory CD4+ cells and with lymph node naive CD4+ cells.

The source of this sequence is a female donor with breast cancer. The sequenced material came from tumor-infiltrating Tregs sorted from the breast tumor. V and J are TRBV29-1 and TRBJ2-3, with no clear D. CDR3 coding DNA: TGCAGCGTTGCGATGGGGAATACGCAGTATTTT. It specifies CSVAMGNTQYF.